Described below is a single T cell receptor beta chain sequence and its context. Its target is not known. A much larger clone is a single base away; this may be a read error. This entry comes from a study of regulatory T cells in long-lasting Graves disease. Time point defined: newly diagnosed GD, antithyroid drugs for less than 3 months. Isolated PBMC RNA provided the starting material for the TCR library. Study-level findings and limits: Lower TCR diversity was seen in persistent Graves' patients than in newly diagnosed ones.

Arm-PCR with iRepertoire HTBI primers amplified the CDR3 regions for these TCR beta libraries. Using its own MiXCR run on the multiplex PCR reads, TCRdb lists one record per CDR3 protein. The sample holds 400,000 to 500,000 distinct CDR3 sequences, approximately 16% seen once. The sample also formed part of further work on T cells in Graves' hyperthyroidism and ophthalmopathy. Per that paper: Most thyroid-expanded clonotypes above 0.001 were also found in blood.

The sequencing used peripheral blood mononuclear cells (PBMCs), collected at new diagnosis, from a patient treated with antithyroid drugs. This clonotype originated in a woman between 18 and 30 years old with Graves disease.

The DNA for the CDR3 is TGCGCCAGCAGCTCGGGGACTAGCTCGGGCACAGATACGCAGTATTTT. Translated: CASSSGTSSGTDTQYF. The chain carries TRBV5-1 and TRBJ2-3, with 9 bases aligning to TRBD2. CDR3 size: 16 residues. Unmatched junction bases numbered 6, after V lost 3 bases and J lost 1 base. The germline V gene encodes CDR1 SGHRS and CDR2 YFSETQ.